Presented here are 7 T cell receptor beta chains from one specimen sequenced in a study of T cell responses to AZD1222 COVID-19 vaccine. Some clones are missing from TCRdb's copy, which holds only in-frame ones; the method was immunoSEQ multiplex PCR. Among approximately 50,000 clones listed, over 70% were seen once. Specimen: peripheral blood, collected on day 0 of AZD1222 vaccination. These receptors were obtained from an adult in good health.

This chain connects TRBV15 to TRBJ1-5, with D hard to call. V was clipped by 3 bases and J by 0 bases, with 15 bases between them. The CDR3 contains 17 residues. CDR1 is LNHNV, CDR2 YYDKDF, per germline (reference sequence). The CDR3 DNA sequence: TGTGCCACCAGCAGGGAGGGTCAGCCCCTTAGCAATCAGCCCCAGCATTTT. Its protein is CATSREGQPLSNQPQHF. Looking up the rest from reference TRBV15 and TRBJ1-5 gives the full variable domain: DAMVIQNPRYQVTQFGKPVTLSCSQTLNHNVMYWYQQKSSQAPKLLFHYYDKDFNNEADTPDNFQSRRPNTSFCFLDIRSPGLGDTAMYLCATSREGQPLSNQPQHFGDGTRLSIL.

The V gene is TRBV5-4, the J gene TRBJ1-2; D ambiguous. Trimming pared 2 bases from V and 0 bases from J, leaving 11 bases between. Looked up from germline, CDR1 is SGHNT and CDR2 is YYREEE (reference sequence). This CDR3 is built from 15 residues. The CDR3 region has the DNA TGTGCCAGCAGCTTACCCCGTTCGGCTAACTATGGCTACACCTTC. Protein: CASSLPRSANYGYTF.

The chain combines TRBV5-1 with TRBJ2-7; 9 bases map to TRBD2. This CDR3 contains 16 residues. The germline gives CDR1 SGHRS, CDR2 YFSETQ. The V and J ends lost 3 bases and 3 bases, in that order; junction bases with no gene match: 10. CDR3 protein: CASSSDPGLASYEQYF. As DNA, the CDR3 is TGCGCCAGCAGCTCAGATCCGGGACTAGCCAGCTACGAGCAGTACTTC.

The chain couples TRBV2 to TRBJ1-2; a weak D match, TRBD1 (6 bases). Looked up from germline, CDR1 is SNHLY and CDR2 is FYNNEI. This CDR3 contains 13 residues. Trimming shortened V by 5 bases and J by 6 bases, and 13 bases separated the two germline ends. The CDR3 DNA follows: TGTGCCAGCAGTAGAAGGGGGAGAGATGGCTACACCTTC. Amino acid sequence: CASSRRGRDGYTF.

This rearrangement joins TRBV16 to TRBJ2-1; no reliable D call. Germline V gives CDR1 KGHSY, CDR2 FQNENV. The V end was cut by 2 bases, the J end by 8 bases, with 16 bases between. The CDR3 is 15 amino acids. CDR3: CASSQTRKGTDEQFF. DNA of the CDR3: TGTGCCAGCAGCCAAACGAGGAAAGGAACCGATGAGCAGTTCTTC.

This chain joins TRBV4-3 and TRBJ2-2; D is uncertain. CDR3 length equals 12 residues. The V end lost 2 bases, the J end lost 7 bases, and 5 bases lay between the germline ends. CDR1 is LGHNA, CDR2 YSLEER, per germline. The CDR3 nucleotides are TGCGCCAGCAGCCAACGACTCGGGGAGCTGTTTTTT. This gives the protein CASSQRLGELFF.

This chain connects TRBV4-1 to TRBJ1-5; D gene uncertain. In germline, CDR1 is MGHRA, CDR2 YSYEKL. CDR3 length: 15 residues. V lost 0 bases and J lost 2, with 8 bases in between. The CDR3 reads CASSQDAAGNQPQHF. In DNA, the CDR3 is TGCGCCAGCAGCCAAGACGCCGCCGGCAATCAGCCCCAGCATTTT.